The entry below describes one T cell receptor beta chain. This CDR3 region has 17 residues. V gave up 3 bases and J gave up 4 bases, with 19 bases separating them. CDR1 is SNHLY and CDR2 is FYNNEI in the germline V gene. This PCR relied on a set of 60 Vbeta primers and 13 Jbeta primers. Produced via immunoSEQ multiplex PCR; TCRdb's table is partial and in-frame only. The sample has approximately 240,000 clones; about 89% are singletons. This record comes from a study of cytomegalovirus exposure and HLA in healthy donors. This receptor was taken from a woman aged 18-29 years in good health and CMV-seronegative. Sequencing was carried out using PBMCs. The rearrangement links TRBV2 to TRBJ2-1, with D possibly being TRBD2 (5 bases). In nucleotides, the CDR3 is TGTGCCAGCAGTGAGGCTAGCTTAGCGTCGGGGTACAATGAGCAGTTCTTC. Protein: CASSEASLASGYNEQFF.